What follows are 10 T cell receptor beta chains derived from one specimen sequenced in a study of T cells after yellow fever vaccination (dated by TCRdb to between 2018 and 2020). According to the study, the label for this sample's treatment or condition signals: live attenuated yellow fever vaccine strain. Library preparation was by 5' RACE. For sequencing, an Illumina NovaSeq 6000 was employed. The public reads were reanalyzed by TCRdb: fastp trimming at Q25, MiXCR alignment, in-frame beta chains only. Entries are consolidated by CDR3 protein sequence, retaining the most common genes and DNA. The sample yields some 400,000 distinct CDR3 sequences; about 17% were counted once. Roughly a sixth of the sample goes to the ten largest clones. Sequenced here: PBMCs, sampled before the yellow fever booster vaccination. These receptor sequences come from a man younger than 30 who received the YFV17D yellow fever vaccine.

This clonotype showed up just a few times. As DNA, the CDR3 is TGTGCCAGCAGTGAGGGTGTTAATTCACCCCTCCACTTT. It is translated as CASSEGVNSPLHF. V usage is TRBV25-1 and J usage is TRBJ1-6, with D unresolved. Germline V CDR1 and CDR2: MGHDK, SYGVNS. The CDR3 totals 13 residues. V was shortened by 3 bases and J by 6 bases, with 6 bases between the two germline ends.

J is TRBJ2-7 and V is TRBV6-2 or TRBV6-3; D gene ambiguous. Trimming cost V 10 bases and J 6 bases, with 13 bases left between them. CDR3 size: 11 residues. Germline V lookup: CDR1 MNHEY, CDR2 SVGEGT. CDR3 in DNA: TGTGCCACCTCAACGGGCGCCGAGCAGTACGTC. As protein: CATSTGAEQYV.

This clonotype turned up a few times. V and J are TRBV20-1 and TRBJ1-1, with TRBD1 identical over 10 bases. The CDR3 covers 14 residues. Per the germline V gene, CDR1 is DFQATT and CDR2 is SNEGSKA (reference sequence). The V segment lost 5 bases and the J segment 6 bases; nucleotides outside the gene matches: 9. Here the CDR3 DNA reads TGCAGTGCTGGGAGCCGGGACAGGGGTCCTGAAGCTTTCTTT. This encodes CSAGSRDRGPEAFF.

This clonotype has more than one count but fewer than ten. The rearrangement uses TRBV4-1 and TRBJ2-7; possible D gene TRBD2, 6 bases. Germline lookup yields CDR1 MGHRA and CDR2 YSYEKL. V lost 1 base to trimming and J lost 7 bases, with 14 bases between them. The CDR3 consists of 14 residues. CDR3 in amino acids: CASSQAPREEEQYF. CDR3 sequence (DNA): TGCGCCAGCAGCCAAGCCCCCAGGGAGGAAGAGCAGTACTTC.

At least ten counts were recorded for this clonotype. The rearrangement uses TRBV7-9 and TRBJ1-1; unclear D gene. The CDR3 consists of 14 residues. Trimming removed 5 bases from V and 3 bases from J, with 13 bases in between. Germline V gene lookup returns CDR1 SEHNR and CDR2 FQNEAQ (reference sequence). CDR3: CASSLMSSDTEAFF. CDR3 DNA sequence: TGTGCCAGCAGCCTTATGAGCTCCGACACTGAAGCTTTCTTT.

A few counts support this clonotype. The chain's CDR3 is CASSLKRAGEKLFF. As DNA, the CDR3 is TGTGCCAGCAGCTTAAAGCGGGCAGGTGAAAAACTGTTTTTT. The chain uses TRBV7-2 and TRBJ1-4; no definite D call. The CDR3 runs to 14 residues. Germline CDR1 and CDR2: SGHTA and FQGNSA. The V end lost 2 bases, the J end lost 7 bases, and 11 bases lay between the germline ends.

Only a few counts were recorded for this clonotype. The rearrangement links TRBV12-5 to TRBJ1-3, with D hard to call. Trimming cost V 3 bases and J 7 bases, with 34 bases left between them. The CDR3 covers 21 residues. CDR1 and CDR2 from the germline V gene are LGHNT and FRNRAP. CDR3 residues: CASGFMALRLTQSTGMNTIYF. In DNA form, the CDR3 reads TGTGCTAGTGGTTTCATGGCCCTCCGATTGACACAATCTACTGGAATGAACACCATATATTTT.

The J gene is TRBJ2-2, the V gene TRBV4-1; D call uncertain. CDR3 length: 15 amino acids. V gave up 4 bases and J gave up 0 bases, with 9 bases separating them. CDR1 and CDR2 from the germline V gene are MGHRA and YSYEKL. This CDR3 reads CASSLAVANTGELFF. In nucleotides, the CDR3 is TGCGCCAGCAGCCTGGCAGTAGCGAACACCGGGGAGCTGTTTTTT.

The chain has TRBV7-2 and TRBJ1-5; D is unclear. The V end lost 1 base, the J end lost 3 bases, and 7 bases lay between the germline ends. The CDR3 consists of 14 residues. From germline, CDR1 is SGHTA and CDR2 FQGNSA. In DNA form, the CDR3 reads TGTGCCAGCAGCTTAGGCGACGTCAATCAGCCCCAGCATTTT. Its protein product is CASSLGDVNQPQHF.

This clonotype turned up a few times. The chain combines TRBV21-1 with TRBJ2-7. TRBV21-1 is a known pseudogene. This CDR3 is 11 amino acids long. DNA of the CDR3: TGTGCCAGCAGCAAGGAATACGAGCAGTACGTC. Translation gives CASSKEYEQYV.